Presented here are 31 T cell receptor beta chains from one specimen sequenced in a study of memory B cells and T cells in multiple sclerosis listed by TCRdb under 2018. For these TCRs, the target antigens are not known. The receptor library was made with the immunoSEQ multiplex PCR assay. The source is immuneACCESS, and TCRdb retained only in-frame sequences with V and J called. Part of the clones is not carried over; for the studies checked, unresolved V genes explain less than half of this, and the remainder is unexplained. The sample table lists approximately 12,000 clones, 84% of them with a count of one. Roughly 2.8% of the sample comes from the top ten. Autoproliferating (CFSEdim) and non-proliferating (CFSEhi) T cell fractions were sequenced separately after stimulus-free culture of CFSE-labeled PBMCs. In total, some 47 million CFSE-labeled PBMCs were cultured without stimulus for six to eight days, after which replicate wells were pooled.

The sequencing input was PBMCs from blood kept in culture. Receptors originate from a human donor with multiple sclerosis.

This clone has a handful of counts. The chain has TRBV6-6 and TRBJ1-3; a possible D gene is TRBD1 (5 bases). The V end was cut by 8 bases, the J end by 1 base, with 9 bases between. Looked up from germline, CDR1 is MNHNY and CDR2 is SVGAGI (reference sequence). The CDR3 is made up of 13 amino acids. The CDR3 nucleotides are TGTGCCAGCGTCCGGGGGTCTGGAAACACCATATATTTT. Translating it yields CASVRGSGNTIYF.

The rearrangement uses TRBV15 and TRBJ2-7; D is possibly TRBD2 (5 bases). V shed 4 bases and J shed 1 base, with 8 bases lying between them. The germline CDR1 and CDR2 sequences are LNHNV and YYDKDF (reference sequence). This CDR3 contains 13 residues. The CDR3 DNA reads TGTGCCACCAGCACCGGGGATTCCTACGAGCAGTACTTC. Its translation: CATSTGDSYEQYF.

This chain joins TRBV30 and TRBJ2-2; 10 nucleotides match TRBD2. CDR3 length: 16 amino acids. V shed 7 bases, J shed 0 bases, and the junction held 8 bases outside the gene matches. Germline loops: CDR1 GTSNPN, CDR2 SVGIG (reference sequence). The CDR3 DNA follows: TGTGCCTCTATTCCTAGCGGGAGCGCGAACACCGGGGAGCTGTTTTTT. This sequence encodes CASIPSGSANTGELFF.

The genes are TRBV11-2 and TRBJ2-1; TRBD1 is a possible D gene (5 bases). The CDR3 is 15 residues long. V dropped 5 bases and J dropped 0 bases, with 11 bases sitting between them. Germline V CDR1 and CDR2: SGHAT, FQNNGV. The CDR3 bases are TGTGCCAGCAGCCCACAGGCCCTCTCCTACAATGAGCAGTTCTTC. Amino acid sequence: CASSPQALSYNEQFF.

This chain joins TRBV5-1 and TRBJ2-3; a weak D match, TRBD2 (5 bases). Per germline, CDR1 SGHRS and CDR2 YFSETQ. This CDR3 has 20 residues. Trimming left V 1 base short and J 0 bases short, with 24 bases between. The CDR3: CASSLRRGAAVALSTDTQYF. The CDR3 nucleotides are TGCGCCAGCAGCTTGAGGCGTGGTGCAGCGGTAGCCCTTAGCACAGATACGCAGTATTTT.

The sample holds one count of this clone. This chain links TRBV27 with TRBJ2-7; a possible D gene is TRBD1 (5 bases). The CDR3 contains 14 residues. V lost 1 base, J lost 3 bases, and 10 bases lay in between. Germline CDR1 reads MNHEY; CDR2 reads SMNVEV (reference sequence). The CDR3 region is CASSLLGHHYEQYF. In nucleotides, the CDR3 is TGTGCCAGCAGTTTATTAGGACACCACTACGAGCAGTACTTC.

The V call is TRBV10-3, the J call TRBJ1-6; 7 nucleotides match TRBD1. Trimming cost V 3 bases and J 7 bases; bases outside gene matches: 3. The CDR3 runs to 14 residues. In germline, CDR1 is ENHRY, CDR2 SYGVKD. The DNA for the CDR3 is TGTGCCATCAGTGATTTGGACAGGAATTCACCCCTCCACTTT. Translated: CAISDLDRNSPLHF.

The chain carries TRBV7-2 and TRBJ2-2, with D possibly TRBD2 on 6 matching bases. Germline CDR1 is SGHTA and CDR2 is FQGNSA. V was pared by 5 bases and J by 6 bases, with 19 bases between. The CDR3 length is 16 residues. The CDR3 reads CASSLEPGLTAGELFF. Written as DNA, the CDR3 is TGTGCCAGCAGCCTAGAACCGGGACTTACCGCCGGGGAGCTGTTTTTT. Using reference TRBV7-2 and TRBJ2-2 for the parts outside the CDR3, the full variable domain is GAGVSQSPSNKVTEKGKDVELRCDPISGHTALYWYRQSLGQGLEFLIYFQGNSAPDKSGLPSDRFSAERTGGSVSTLTIQRTQQEDSAVYLCASSLEPGLTAGELFFGEGSRLTVL.

V usage is TRBV6-1 and J usage is TRBJ2-5; D tentatively reads TRBD1 or TRBD2 (6 bases each). The V end lost 4 bases, the J end lost 1 base, and 10 bases lay between the germline ends. CDR1 and CDR2 (germline): MNHNS, SASEGT. CDR3 length equals 14 residues. The CDR3 sequence: CASSVWGAQETQYF. The CDR3 bases are TGTGCCAGCAGTGTCTGGGGGGCCCAAGAGACCCAGTACTTC.

The chain has TRBV19 and TRBJ2-1; weak D call: TRBD1 (6 bases). CDR3 length equals 15 residues. V was pared by 4 bases and J by 8 bases, with 18 bases between. From germline, CDR1 is LNHDA and CDR2 SQIVND (reference sequence). The CDR3 DNA is TGTGCCAGTAGTACCGAGCAGGGGTCATGGGATGAGCAGTTCTTC. Amino acid sequence: CASSTEQGSWDEQFF.

The chain is built from TRBV6-6 and TRBJ1-1; D is unresolved. Germline CDR1 is MNHNY and CDR2 is SVGAGI (reference sequence). This CDR3 spans 14 amino acids. Trimming pared 2 bases from V and 6 bases from J, leaving 13 bases between. The CDR3 is CASSYPVKPPEAFF. CDR3 bases: TGTGCCAGCAGTTACCCCGTTAAACCCCCTGAAGCTTTCTTT.

This clone has more than one count but fewer than ten. The chain links TRBV19 to TRBJ2-7; tentatively, D is TRBD1 (5 bases). Germline V CDR1 and CDR2: LNHDA, SQIVND (reference sequence). V was cut by 5 bases and J by 3 bases, with 11 bases left in between. CDR3 size: 13 residues. The CDR3 spells CASSWTSGYEQYF. CDR3 nucleotide sequence: TGTGCCAGTAGTTGGACATCCGGCTACGAGCAGTACTTC.

The chain uses TRBV28 and TRBJ2-1; 9 bases fit TRBD2. Germline V gene lookup returns CDR1 MDHEN and CDR2 SYDVKM. Trimming took 10 bases from V and 3 from J; bases not matched to a gene: 10. CDR3 size: 15 residues. CDR3 loop: CATLTVTSGYNEQFF. The DNA for the CDR3 is TGTGCCACCCTCACCGTGACTAGCGGCTACAATGAGCAGTTCTTC.

The rearrangement joins TRBV27 to TRBJ2-2; D tentatively reads TRBD1 or TRBD2 (5 bases each). Trimming cost V 6 bases and J 7 bases, with 18 bases left between them. The CDR3 has 15 residues. CDR1 and CDR2 from the germline V gene are MNHEY and SMNVEV (reference sequence). CDR3: CASSLAGWGIGELFF. The CDR3 DNA reads as TGTGCCAGCAGCCTAGCAGGGTGGGGGATCGGGGAGCTGTTTTTT.

The V call is TRBV6-5, the J call TRBJ2-7, with D tentatively TRBD1 (6 bases). Trimming removed 2 bases at V and 7 bases at J, with 12 bases between. In germline, CDR1 is MNHEY, CDR2 SVGAGI. The CDR3 runs 13 residues. DNA of the CDR3: TGTGCCAGCAGTTACGCGACAGGTGGGGAGCAGTACTTC. It translates to CASSYATGGEQYF.

This clone was observed a few times. J is TRBJ2-2 and V is TRBV28; 7 bases match TRBD1. Germline V gene data show CDR1 as MDHEN and CDR2 as SYDVKM. Trimming took 7 bases from V and 4 from J; bases not matched to a gene: 6. The CDR3 covers 14 residues. CDR3 in amino acids: CASKGTEITGELFF. CDR3 DNA: TGTGCCAGCAAGGGGACAGAGATCACCGGGGAGCTGTTTTTT.

The V and J genes are TRBV6-6 and TRBJ1-1; D gene uncertain. Germline CDR1 is MNHNY and CDR2 is SVGAGI (reference sequence). V lost 5 bases and J lost 2, with 9 bases in between. The CDR3 has 13 amino acids. CDR3 in DNA: TGTGCCAGCAGTACGGACCCCAACACTGAAGCTTTCTTT. It specifies CASSTDPNTEAFF.

V and J are TRBV19 and TRBJ2-2; 8 positions match TRBD2. The CDR3 spans 16 residues. Germline-derived CDR1 and CDR2 are LNHDA and SQIVND (reference sequence). J gave up 1 base and V 2 bases, and 3 bases lay outside the gene matches. This chain's CDR3 is CASSIRSGRNTGELFF. CDR3 DNA: TGTGCCAGTAGTATAAGAAGCGGGAGGAACACCGGGGAGCTGTTTTTT.

The table lists this clone with a count of one. The rearrangement uses TRBV6-1 and TRBJ1-2, with 7 bases aligning to TRBD1. The CDR3 sequence is 15 residues long. The V gene's germline CDR1 is MNHNS and CDR2 SASEGT. V lost 0 bases to trimming and J lost 5 bases; unmatched junction nucleotides: 6. This chain's CDR3 is CASSEAWTGEYGYTF. CDR3 DNA: TGTGCCAGCAGTGAAGCTTGGACAGGCGAGTATGGCTACACCTTC.

The chain has TRBV28 and TRBJ2-5; TRBD2 is a possible D gene (6 bases). V lost 2 bases and J lost 4, with 14 bases in between. The germline CDR1 and CDR2 sequences are MDHEN and SYDVKM. The CDR3 spans 15 residues. CDR3 bases: TGTGCCAGCAGTTTAAGTAGGGGAGGCACAGAGACCCAGTACTTC. Encoded protein: CASSLSRGGTETQYF.

The chain is built from TRBV6-1 and TRBJ2-1; D is possibly TRBD1 (5 bases). The CDR3 contains 16 residues. V was cut by 0 bases and J by 4 bases, with 13 bases left in between. Germline V CDR1 and CDR2: MNHNS, SASEGT. The CDR3 is CASSEAGQVAYNEQFF. CDR3 nucleotides: TGTGCCAGCAGTGAAGCGGGGCAGGTAGCTTACAATGAGCAGTTCTTC.

In its sample, this clone is medium-sized. V usage is TRBV11-2 and J usage is TRBJ2-7; TRBD1 aligns across 11 bases. The CDR3 totals 14 residues. Germline V CDR1 and CDR2: SGHAT, FQNNGV. V shed 6 bases, J shed 2 bases, and the junction held 3 bases outside the gene matches. The CDR3 sequence: CASRGTGGTYEQYF. CDR3 in DNA: TGTGCCAGCAGGGGGACAGGGGGGACCTACGAGCAGTACTTC.

This chain links TRBV5-1 with TRBJ2-1, with 12 bases aligning to TRBD2. Per the germline V gene, CDR1 is SGHRS and CDR2 is YFSETQ. The CDR3 is 16 residues long. Trimming at V came to 5 bases and at J to 4 bases, leaving 7 bases not matched to a gene. The CDR3 loop is CASRPSGGAAYNEQFF. Written as DNA, the CDR3 is TGCGCCAGCAGGCCTAGCGGGGGGGCGGCGTACAATGAGCAGTTCTTC.

The V call is TRBV7-6, the J call TRBJ2-5; D is unclear. Germline V CDR1 and CDR2: SGHVS, FNYEAQ. This CDR3 spans 17 amino acids. V was cut by 1 base and J by 5 bases, with 20 bases left in between. The CDR3 DNA is TGTGCCAGCAGCTTAGGGGCCAGCCTAAAATGGCGGGAGACCCAGTACTTC. Amino acids: CASSLGASLKWRETQYF.

The V call is TRBV5-1, the J call TRBJ1-2; 9 positions match TRBD1. The length of the CDR3 is 15 residues. V was clipped by 4 bases and J by 0 bases; unmatched bases: 4. CDR1 and CDR2 from the germline V gene are SGHRS and YFSETQ. CDR3 sequence: CASSTGQGTNYGYTF. The CDR3 DNA follows: TGCGCCAGCAGCACCGGACAGGGGACTAACTATGGCTACACCTTC.

Comments on this clone: Other DNA sequences of this sample code for an identical CDR3. The rearrangement joins TRBV2 to TRBJ1-3; D remains ambiguous. The CDR3 is 14 amino acids. V gave up 6 bases and J gave up 0 bases, with 9 bases separating them. Per the germline V gene, CDR1 is SNHLY and CDR2 is FYNNEI. The CDR3 reads CASRQTTSGNTIYF. The CDR3 region has the DNA TGTGCCAGCAGACAGACCACCTCTGGAAACACCATATATTTT.

This chain connects TRBV5-1 to TRBJ1-6; D gene ambiguous. The CDR3 runs to 12 residues. The V gene lost 1 base and the J gene lost 9 bases, with 5 bases spanning the gap. Germline V CDR1 and CDR2: SGHRS, YFSETQ. The CDR3, as DNA: TGCGCCAGCAGCTTGCCAGGTTCACCCCTCCACTTT. This encodes CASSLPGSPLHF. Complete variable domain (other parts from reference TRBV5-1 and TRBJ1-6): KAGVTQTPRYLIKTRGQQVTLSCSPISGHRSVSWYQQTPGQGLQFLFEYFSETQRNKGNFPGRFSGRQFSNSRSEMNVSTLELGDSALYLCASSLPGSPLHFGNGTRLTVT.

The chain has TRBV5-4 and TRBJ1-1, with TRBD1 matching over 8 bases. The V and J ends lost 0 bases and 5 bases, in that order; junction bases with no gene match: 3. From germline, CDR1 is SGHNT and CDR2 YYREEE (reference sequence). The CDR3 covers 14 residues. Here the CDR3 reads CASSLVQGGTEAFF. In nucleotides, the CDR3 is TGTGCCAGCAGCTTGGTACAGGGGGGAACTGAAGCTTTCTTT.

CDR3 loop: CASIQGAGANVLTF. CDR3 bases: TGTGCCAGCATACAGGGCGCTGGGGCCAACGTCCTGACTTTC. The chain couples TRBV2 to TRBJ2-6, with D maybe TRBD1 (6 bases). V lost 7 bases to trimming and J lost 2 bases, with 9 bases between them. Germline assignment: CDR1 SNHLY and CDR2 FYNNEI. The CDR3 sequence is 14 residues long. The full variable domain, rest sourced from reference TRBV2 and TRBJ2-6, is EPEVTQTPSHQVTQMGQEVILRCVPISNHLYFYWYRQILGQKVEFLVSFYNNEISEKSEIFDDQFSVERPDGSNFTLKIRSTKLEDSAMYFCASIQGAGANVLTFGAGSRLTVL.

This clone was observed a few times. The chain recombines TRBV14 with TRBJ2-7; D is ambiguous. Deletions cut 1 base from V and 4 bases from J, with 2 bases between. CDR3 size: 11 residues. Germline loops: CDR1 SGHDN, CDR2 FVKESK. The CDR3 coding sequence is TGTGCCAGCAGCCAAGCTTACGAGCAGTACTTC. This encodes CASSQAYEQYF.

The chain uses TRBV15 and TRBJ1-6; 12 bases match TRBD1. After removal of 2 bases from V and 9 bases from J, the junction contained 5 bases not matched to a gene. Germline V gene lookup returns CDR1 LNHNV and CDR2 YYDKDF (reference sequence). This CDR3 has 16 amino acids. The CDR3 region has the DNA TGTGCCACCAGCAGAACCGGGACAGGGGGCTTTTCACCCCTCCACTTT. This encodes CATSRTGTGGFSPLHF.